Only one count was recorded for the clone carrying this TCR beta chain. Its target is not known. The CDR3 ends on some other residue instead of the conserved phenylalanine or tryptophan, so this is likely a read error. The record originates from a study of blood T cells in healthy people across ages. Whole-study context: Researchers report that template switching captured about one barcoded beta molecule per two T cells. Study results and limitations: TCR beta diversity, measured per million T cells, fell in a roughly linear way with age. Investigators treated diversity estimates from one million T cells as underestimates.

This CDR3 comprises 16 residues. Looked up from germline, CDR1 is DFQATT and CDR2 is SNEGSKA (reference sequence). Trimming took 5 bases from V and 4 from J; bases not matched to a gene: 15. PCR was performed a second time for roughly 6 to 12 cycles using a sample-barcoded 5' primer and a J-beta primer mix. A single record per CDR3 protein comes from TCRdb applying MiXCR to the 5' RACE reads. Here the sample spans around 900,000 distinct CDR3 sequences, 25% to 30% being singletons. Each of the donors had ten milliliters of peripheral blood drawn into EDTA-treated Vacutainer tubes. The rearrangement uses TRBV20-1 and TRBJ2-3; the match to TRBD2 covers 7 bases. The source of this sequence is an elderly woman in good health. Input material: blood. CDR3: CSADYEGVAGADTQYL. As DNA, the CDR3 is TGCAGTGCTGACTATGAAGGTGTAGCGGGCGCAGATACGCAGTATTTG.